The clone carrying this T cell receptor beta chain was observed a few times. Its antigen is still unknown. Amplified regions were TCR beta CDR3 sequences from RNA transcripts. During a first-round RT-PCR of the TCR CDR3, the HTBI primer set was used. TCRdb called the multiplex PCR reads again in MiXCR, with one record for every CDR3 protein. The sample gives hundreds of thousands of distinct CDR3 sequences, 35% to 45% of which show up once; about 8.9% is in the top ten. This sample stems from a study of T cells in Graves' hyperthyroidism and ophthalmopathy. The study's findings and limits: Researchers found most expanded thyroid clonotypes above 0.001 in blood as well.

The V end was cut by 3 bases, the J end by 7 bases, with 15 bases between. The CDR3 extends over 14 amino acids. Patients aged 18 to 65 with hyperthyroidism were newly diagnosed, with duration under 2 months. This sequence was found in a young man with Graves' hyperthyroidism. The chain carries TRBV12-3 or TRBV12-4 and TRBJ1-2; a possible D gene is TRBD1 (6 bases). The sample taken for sequencing was blood. CDR3 loop: CASSLGGHRVGYTF. In DNA, the CDR3 is TGTGCCAGCAGTTTGGGGGGACATCGTGTTGGCTACACCTTC.